The 25 T cell receptor beta chains below all came from one sample that was sequenced in a study of CD8 T cells in ankylosing spondylitis. General study results and limits: It appeared that ankylosing spondylitis blood was characterized by a TCR beta motif of several highly homologous variants.

These TCRs' antigens remain unknown. From the 5' RACE reads, TCRdb called clonotypes with MiXCR, one entry per CDR3 protein. The table shows some 840,000 distinct CDR3 sequences, with 12% occurring only once. Sequencing used blood, either unsorted or a sorted T cell fraction (not recorded which). Receptors were obtained from a male donor with ankylosing spondylitis.

This clonotype was observed at least ten times. The CDR3 coding sequence is TGCGCCAGCAGCTTGGACTACCAAGAGACCCAGTACTTC. The encoded protein is CASSLDYQETQYF. The chain joins TRBV5-1 to TRBJ2-5, with no clear D. The CDR3 has 13 residues. CDR1 is SGHRS and CDR2 is YFSETQ in the germline V gene. V lost 0 bases, J lost 0 bases, and 3 bases lay in between.

The CDR3, as DNA: TGCGCCAGCAGTCGAGGACAGGGGGCATCAAGCTATGGCTACACCTTC. Translating gives CASSRGQGASSYGYTF. J is TRBJ1-2 and V is TRBV5-1; 11 bases agree with TRBD1. Germline V gene lookup returns CDR1 SGHRS and CDR2 YFSETQ. The CDR3 consists of 16 residues. V lost 5 bases and J lost 4; bases outside the gene matches: 10.

In its sample, this clonotype was seen a few times. The V gene is TRBV20-1, the J gene TRBJ1-3; D is unclear. Germline V gene lookup returns CDR1 DFQATT and CDR2 SNEGSKA (reference sequence). CDR3 length: 12 residues. The V and J ends lost 3 bases and 3 bases respectively, with 6 bases between them. The CDR3 coding sequence is TGCAGTGCTAGCCCCAATGGAAACACCATATATTTT. It yields the protein CSASPNGNTIYF.

The chain couples TRBV20-1 to TRBJ1-2; the D is unclear. Between the trimmed V and J ends, which lost 2 bases and 5 bases, there was a span of 3 bases. Per the germline V gene, CDR1 is DFQATT and CDR2 is SNEGSKA (reference sequence). This CDR3 has 10 amino acids. The CDR3 protein is CSARTYGYTF. CDR3 DNA: TGCAGTGCTAGAACTTATGGCTACACCTTC.

As concerns this clonotype: Possible read error: a much larger clone is one base away. This chain links TRBV6-1 with TRBJ1-1, with D perhaps matching TRBD1 (5 bases). CDR1 is MNHNS and CDR2 is SASEGT in the germline V gene. CDR3 size: 14 residues. DNA for the CDR3: TGTGACAGCAGACCGGGACGGCCCAACACTGAAGCTTTCTTT. Translating gives CDSRPGRPNTEAFF.

This clonotype has only a few counts. The J gene is TRBJ2-1, the V gene TRBV5-1; 10 bases align to TRBD2. Germline V gives CDR1 SGHRS, CDR2 YFSETQ. The CDR3 extends over 17 amino acids. The V segment lost 2 bases and the J segment 3 bases; nucleotides outside the gene matches: 8. This CDR3 is CASSLQRGGGIYNEQFF. The DNA of the CDR3 is TGCGCCAGCAGCTTACAGCGGGGGGGTGGAATCTACAATGAGCAGTTCTTC.

This clonotype was recorded at least ten times. The chain joins TRBV7-6 to TRBJ2-7; no clear D gene. CDR1 and CDR2 (germline): SGHVS, FNYEAQ. This CDR3 region has 13 residues. The germline V and J ends were trimmed by 5 bases and 0 bases, with 8 bases remaining between them. Written as DNA, the CDR3 is TGTGCCAGCAGCACCCGGACCTCCTACGAGCAGTACTTC. This codes for CASSTRTSYEQYF.

This clonotype was seen at least ten times. This chain joins TRBV7-9 and TRBJ1-2; D is unresolved. This CDR3 has 13 residues. Trimming stripped 5 bases from V and 6 bases from J, with 13 bases between. The germline gives CDR1 SEHNR, CDR2 FQNEAQ (reference sequence). CDR3 residues: CASSLESLHGYTF. CDR3 in DNA: TGTGCCAGCAGCCTGGAGTCCCTCCATGGCTACACCTTC.

This clonotype was seen at least ten times. V usage is TRBV6-5 and J usage is TRBJ2-5; tentatively, D is TRBD1 (5 bases). The CDR3 has 13 amino acids. V dropped 2 bases and J dropped 4 bases, with 8 bases sitting between them. CDR1 and CDR2 (germline): MNHEY, SVGAGI. The CDR3 here is CASSYTTGETQYF. For the CDR3, the DNA is TGTGCCAGCAGTTACACAACAGGAGAGACCCAGTACTTC.

This clonotype occurred a few times. The rearrangement links TRBV25-1 to TRBJ1-4; D gene ambiguous. The germline V and J ends were trimmed by 4 bases and 7 bases, with 13 bases remaining between them. The CDR3 is 14 residues long. CDR1 and CDR2 from the germline V gene are MGHDK and SYGVNS. CDR3 DNA: TGTGCCAGCAGTGCTTTGGGTTTGAGTGAAAAACTGTTTTTT. Its protein product is CASSALGLSEKLFF.

The table lists this clonotype with a few counts. CDR3 bases: TGTGCCAGCAGTGACTTGGTACCGAGCTCCTACGAGCAGTACTTC. Residues: CASSDLVPSSYEQYF. This chain uses TRBV2 with TRBJ2-7, with D uncertain. This CDR3 region has 15 residues. The V end was cut by 3 bases, the J end by 0 bases, with 12 bases between. Germline V gene sequence: CDR1 SNHLY, CDR2 FYNNEI.

This clonotype appeared a few times. The chain combines TRBV12-3 or TRBV12-4 with TRBJ1-2, with a weak D call TRBD1 (6 bases). Between the trimmed V and J ends, which lost 6 bases and 4 bases, there was a span of 15 bases. The CDR3 consists of 14 residues. The chain's CDR3 is CASRPTQGIYGYTF. CDR3 sequence (DNA): TGTGCCAGCAGGCCCACGCAGGGGATCTATGGCTACACCTTC.

This clonotype was recorded many times. The rearrangement uses TRBV5-1 and TRBJ2-7; weak D call: TRBD2 (5 bases). The length of the CDR3 is 13 residues. Germline CDR1 reads SGHRS; CDR2 reads YFSETQ. Trimming removed 4 bases from V and 2 bases from J, with 10 bases in between. CDR3: CASSPGNPYEQYF. The CDR3 DNA sequence: TGCGCCAGCAGCCCCGGGAATCCCTACGAGCAGTACTTC.

This clonotype was seen more than once but under ten times. The chain employs TRBV10-3 and TRBJ2-7; no clear D gene. Germline V gene sequence: CDR1 ENHRY, CDR2 SYGVKD. Trimming took 3 bases from V and 4 from J, leaving 10 bases between them. This CDR3 spans 13 amino acids. CDR3 protein: CAISETPGYEQYF. The CDR3 nucleotides are TGTGCCATCAGTGAAACCCCTGGATACGAGCAGTACTTC.

V and J are TRBV18 and TRBJ2-3; D is unclear. V lost 3 bases and J lost 3, with 7 bases in between. The CDR3 length is 13 residues. Per germline, CDR1 KGHSH and CDR2 LQKENI. The CDR3 DNA follows: TGTGCCAGCTCACCCGAACGTACAGATACGCAGTATTTT. Translating it yields CASSPERTDTQYF.

The chain is built from TRBV29-1 and TRBJ2-4; D remains ambiguous. Trimming pared 1 base from V and 3 bases from J, leaving 7 bases between. From germline, CDR1 is SQVTM and CDR2 ANQGSEA. The CDR3 loop spans 13 amino acids. Here the CDR3 DNA reads TGCAGCGTTGAAGCCGGTGGCAAAAACATTCAGTACTTC. Protein product: CSVEAGGKNIQYF. Full variable domain (remainder filled in from reference TRBV29-1 and TRBJ2-4): SAVISQKPSRDICQRGTSLTIQCQVDSQVTMMFWYRQQPGQSLTLIATANQGSEATYESGFVIDKFPISRPNLTFSTLTVSNMSPEDSSIYLCSVEAGGKNIQYFGAGTRLSVL.

The J gene is TRBJ2-7, the V gene TRBV20-1, with a weak D call TRBD2 (6 bases). The CDR3 sequence is 11 residues long. CDR1 and CDR2 (germline): DFQATT, SNEGSKA (reference sequence). Here the CDR3 DNA reads TGCAGGACCGGGACTGGATACGAGCAGTACTTC. Translation: CRTGTGYEQYF.

The chain recombines TRBV4-2 with TRBJ2-3; D unclear. The CDR3 contains 14 residues. Germline-derived CDR1 and CDR2 are LGHNA and YNFKEQ. The V gene lost 4 bases and the J gene lost 5 bases, with 13 bases spanning the gap. CDR3 residues: CASSRAREGDTQYF. The DNA for the CDR3 is TGTGCCAGCAGCCGAGCTAGAGAAGGAGATACGCAGTATTTT.

This clonotype was counted ten times or more. The chain couples TRBV10-3 to TRBJ2-5, with 11 bases identical to TRBD2. Germline trimming cut 0 bases from V and 7 bases from J; bases unmatched to any gene: 7. The CDR3 has 16 amino acids. The germline gives CDR1 ENHRY, CDR2 SYGVKD. The CDR3 region has the DNA TGTGCCATCAGTGAGTCGATACTAGCGGGAGCGGGGACCCAGTACTTC. This codes for CAISESILAGAGTQYF.

There are many counts of this clonotype. The rearrangement uses TRBV12-3 or TRBV12-4 and TRBJ1-1; the D gene is possibly TRBD1 (6 bases). Deletions cut 6 bases from V and 1 base from J, with 18 bases between. This CDR3 has 16 residues. The CDR3 spells CASRTQGYFQNTEAFF. The CDR3 DNA is TGTGCCAGCAGGACGCAGGGGTATTTTCAGAACACTGAAGCTTTCTTT.

There are a few counts of this clonotype. The chain couples TRBV20-1 to TRBJ1-5; unclear D gene. Germline V gene data show CDR1 as DFQATT and CDR2 as SNEGSKA (reference sequence). V was cut by 4 bases and J by 0 bases, with 10 bases left in between. This CDR3 spans 14 amino acids. Here the CDR3 reads CSANVAYSNQPQHF. The CDR3 region has the DNA TGCAGTGCTAACGTAGCTTATAGCAATCAGCCCCAGCATTTT.

This clonotype was found a few times. The chain uses TRBV9 and TRBJ2-1; TRBD1 matches at 9 bases. The CDR3 runs to 16 residues. V was pared by 0 bases and J by 6 bases, with 7 bases of the junction left unmatched. Germline assignment: CDR1 SGDLS and CDR2 YYNGEE. The CDR3 sequence is CASSVARTGATNEQFF. CDR3 nucleotide sequence: TGTGCCAGCAGCGTAGCGAGGACAGGGGCAACCAATGAGCAGTTCTTC.

This clonotype was counted a few times. V usage is TRBV6-5 and J usage is TRBJ1-4; TRBD1 matches 7 bases. This CDR3 has 14 amino acids. V gave up 1 base and J gave up 8 bases; unmatched junction bases: 4. The germline V gene has CDR1 MNHEY and CDR2 SVGAGI. CDR3 in DNA: TGTGCCAGCAGTTACTTATGGACAGGAGAAAAACTGTTTTTT. Amino acids: CASSYLWTGEKLFF.

This clonotype was seen only a few times. CDR3 sequence (DNA): TGCAGTGCTAGAGACCAGGACAGGGAGAGGATTTCACCCCTCCACTTT. Encoded protein: CSARDQDRERISPLHF. The rearrangement links TRBV20-1 to TRBJ1-6; 8 nucleotides match TRBD1. The CDR3 covers 16 residues. V lost 0 bases and J lost 9; bases outside the gene matches: 10. Per the germline V gene, CDR1 is DFQATT and CDR2 is SNEGSKA (reference sequence).

This clonotype was counted ten times or more. The rearrangement joins TRBV12-3 or TRBV12-4 to TRBJ1-6; no definite D call. This CDR3 is 15 amino acids long. V was trimmed by 3 bases and J by 10 bases, leaving 16 bases between them. CDR3 nucleotide sequence: TGTGCCAGCAGTTTTTCGGGCTTTCCGGGCTCACCCCTCCACTTT. Amino acids: CASSFSGFPGSPLHF.